One sample yielded the 24 T cell receptor beta chains listed below, sequenced in a study of blood T cell repertoires in COVID-19. Measured with immunoSEQ multiplex PCR; TCRdb has only the in-frame clones, and not every one. Found here are some 97,000 clones, approximately 90% of them singletons; the top ten hold approximately 1.5%. The sequencing sample was made of peripheral blood. These receptors all stem from a man aged 60-69 years with acute or convalescent COVID-19.

This chain joins TRBV24-1 and TRBJ1-6, with D perhaps TRBD1 (5 bases). Looked up from germline, CDR1 is KGHDR and CDR2 is SFDVKD. The CDR3 runs 15 residues. V was pared by 12 bases and J by 2 bases, with 16 bases between. In nucleotides, the CDR3 is TGTGCCCCACGGAGGGACCTTACCTATAATTCACCCCTCCACTTT. Translation gives CAPRRDLTYNSPLHF.

The chain joins TRBV6-5 to TRBJ1-1; a possible D gene is TRBD1 (5 bases). Germline V gene lookup returns CDR1 MNHEY and CDR2 SVGAGI. V lost 4 bases and J 2 bases, leaving 11 bases between the germline ends. The length of the CDR3 is 14 residues. The CDR3 sequence: CASSFATANTEAFF. The CDR3 DNA follows: TGTGCCAGCAGTTTCGCGACAGCTAACACTGAAGCTTTCTTT.

This chain connects TRBV18 to TRBJ1-2; TRBD1 matches at 8 bases. The CDR3 spans 16 residues. The germline V gene has CDR1 KGHSH and CDR2 LQKENI. Unmatched junction bases numbered 6, after V lost 3 bases and J lost 0 bases. The CDR3 nucleotides read TGTGCCAGCTCACCCCCGGGACAGGCAACTAACTATGGCTACACCTTC. Translation: CASSPPGQATNYGYTF.

J is TRBJ1-3 and V is TRBV27; 8 nucleotides agree with TRBD1. The CDR3 has 16 amino acids. Germline CDR1 MNHEY, CDR2 SMNVEV (reference sequence). The ends lost 0 bases at V and 5 bases at J; junction bases unmatched: 6. CDR3 in amino acids: CASSLSRQGARNTIYF. The CDR3 region has the DNA TGTGCCAGCAGTTTATCGCGGCAGGGGGCCAGAAACACCATATATTTT.

This clone was counted only a few times. The chain couples TRBV6-5 to TRBJ1-2; TRBD1 is a possible D gene (6 bases). CDR1 is MNHEY, CDR2 SVGAGI, per germline. This CDR3 contains 14 residues. The ends were cut back, 7 bases at V and 2 bases at J, with 14 bases in the middle. The CDR3 sequence is CASTTWGRNYGYTF. The CDR3 DNA sequence: TGTGCCAGCACCACCTGGGGGCGCAACTATGGCTACACCTTC.

The chain couples TRBV18 to TRBJ1-2, with D perhaps TRBD1 (6 bases). Germline loops: CDR1 KGHSH, CDR2 LQKENI. The CDR3 is made up of 15 amino acids. The ends were cut back, 1 base at V and 2 bases at J, with 11 bases in the middle. The chain's CDR3 is CASSPRQGTNYGYTF. The DNA of the CDR3 is TGTGCCAGCTCACCACGGCAGGGGACCAACTATGGCTACACCTTC. Complete variable domain (other parts from reference TRBV18 and TRBJ1-2): NAGVMQNPRHLVRRRGQEARLRCSPMKGHSHVYWYRQLPEEGLKFMVYLQKENIIDESGMPKERFSAEFPKEGPSILRIQQVVRGDSAAYFCASSPRQGTNYGYTFGSGTRLTVV.

This CDR3 reads CASTPWGGSGTEAFF. The CDR3 nucleotides read TGTGCCAGCACTCCGTGGGGGGGATCGGGCACTGAAGCTTTCTTT. The rearrangement joins TRBV6-5 to TRBJ1-1; D may be TRBD1 (5 bases). The V gene lost 7 bases and the J gene lost 4 bases, with 19 bases spanning the gap. The CDR3 runs 15 residues. Germline V gives CDR1 MNHEY, CDR2 SVGAGI.

This clone was observed a handful of times. The V gene is TRBV7-8, the J gene TRBJ1-3, with D unclear. CDR1 SGHVS and CDR2 FQNEAQ come from the germline V gene. The CDR3 length is 18 residues. V lost 5 bases and J lost 0, with 20 bases in between. CDR3 in DNA: TGTGCCAGCAGCGCAAACGGGATAAGGCTGTCCTCTGGAAACACCATATATTTT. Its translation: CASSANGIRLSSGNTIYF. Variable domain in full (rest from reference TRBV7-8 and TRBJ1-3): GAGVSQSPRYKVAKRGQDVALRCDPISGHVSLFWYQQALGQGPEFLTYFQNEAQLDKSGLPSDRFFAERPEGSVSTLKIQRTQQEDSAVYLCASSANGIRLSSGNTIYFGEGSWLTVV.

The gene calls are TRBV5-5 and TRBJ2-2, with TRBD1 matching over 9 bases. The CDR3 consists of 16 residues. Germline V gene lookup returns CDR1 SGHKS and CDR2 YYEKEE (reference sequence). The ends lost 6 bases at V and 4 bases at J; junction bases unmatched: 10. The CDR3 sequence: CASTSHRGLGTGELFF. As DNA, the CDR3 is TGTGCCAGCACCTCACACAGGGGGCTGGGCACCGGGGAGCTGTTTTTT. The whole variable domain, remainder taken from reference TRBV5-5 and TRBJ2-2, is DAGVTQSPTHLIKTRGQQVTLRCSPISGHKSVSWYQQVLGQGPQFIFQYYEKEERGRGNFPDRFSARQFPNYSSELNVNALLLGDSALYLCASTSHRGLGTGELFFGEGSRLTVL.

The chain joins TRBV5-1 to TRBJ1-1; 7 nucleotides line up with TRBD1. This CDR3 contains 18 residues. The germline gives CDR1 SGHRS, CDR2 YFSETQ. The V and J ends lost 6 bases and 0 bases, in that order; junction bases with no gene match: 17. The CDR3 region is CASTSTGFGDIMNTEAFF. The DNA of the CDR3 is TGCGCCAGCACCTCGACAGGGTTTGGGGACATCATGAACACTGAAGCTTTCTTT.

V is TRBV6-1 and J is TRBJ1-1; D perhaps matches TRBD1 (5 bases). The CDR3 runs 16 residues. Germline values: CDR1 MNHNS, CDR2 SASEGT. Trimming cost V 3 bases and J 5 bases, with 19 bases left between them. The CDR3 nucleotides read TGTGCCAGCAGTGAGCTCGGGACTCCGGCCACGACTGAAGCTTTCTTT. Its translation: CASSELGTPATTEAFF.

The gene calls are TRBV2 and TRBJ1-2, with 10 bases aligning to TRBD1. Germline assignment: CDR1 SNHLY and CDR2 FYNNEI. Trimming cost V 6 bases and J 6 bases; bases outside gene matches: 4. This CDR3 is 13 amino acids long. CDR3 region: CASSGQGVNGYTF. The CDR3 region has the DNA TGTGCCAGCAGCGGACAGGGGGTTAATGGCTACACCTTC. The full variable domain, rest sourced from reference TRBV2 and TRBJ1-2, is EPEVTQTPSHQVTQMGQEVILRCVPISNHLYFYWYRQILGQKVEFLVSFYNNEISEKSEIFDDQFSVERPDGSNFTLKIRSTKLEDSAMYFCASSGQGVNGYTFGSGTRLTVV.

The rearrangement joins TRBV6-6 to TRBJ1-5; TRBD1 matches at 10 bases. The CDR3 runs to 15 residues. Germline CDR1 is MNHNY and CDR2 is SVGAGI (reference sequence). V lost 6 bases to trimming and J lost 7 bases; unmatched junction nucleotides: 9. CDR3 coding DNA: TGTGCCAGCAGCCCCCGGAGGGGACAGGGGCAGCCCCAGCATTTT. Translation: CASSPRRGQGQPQHF.

The chain couples TRBV5-6 to TRBJ1-5; no clear D. From germline, CDR1 is SGHDT and CDR2 YYEEEE. The CDR3 covers 13 residues. Trimming shortened V by 3 bases and J by 0 bases, and 4 bases separated the two germline ends. CDR3 nucleotides: TGTGCCAGCAGCTCCAATAGCAATCAGCCCCAGCATTTT. Its translation: CASSSNSNQPQHF.

The V call is TRBV18, the J call TRBJ1-3; D gene unclear. V lost 2 bases to trimming and J lost 8 bases, with 7 bases between them. The germline gives CDR1 KGHSH, CDR2 LQKENI. This CDR3 is built from 12 residues. DNA of the CDR3: TGTGCCAGCTCACCAAGTATAGACACCATATATTTT. Its protein is CASSPSIDTIYF.

The chain combines TRBV5-4 with TRBJ1-1; D is unresolved. The CDR3 length is 16 residues. Trimming took off 4 bases at V and 7 bases at J, with 23 bases between the two ends. The V gene's germline CDR1 is SGHNT and CDR2 YYREEE (reference sequence). The CDR3 loop reads CASSTGEPKKIYEAFF. Written as DNA, the CDR3 is TGTGCCAGCAGCACGGGAGAACCCAAGAAAATCTATGAAGCTTTCTTT.

V gene TRBV3-1 (or the pseudogene TRBV3-2) combines with J gene TRBJ1-5; 8 nucleotides match TRBD1. The germline CDR1 and CDR2 sequences are LGHDT and YNNKEL (reference sequence). This CDR3 has 15 residues. The V segment lost 4 bases and the J segment 1 base; nucleotides outside the gene matches: 3. CDR3 region: CASSLTGASNQPQHF. The CDR3 DNA reads as TGTGCCAGCAGCCTGACAGGGGCGAGCAATCAGCCCCAGCATTTT.

This rearrangement joins TRBV14 to TRBJ1-2; D is ambiguous. This CDR3 region has 12 residues. V lost 1 base to trimming and J lost 4 bases, with 4 bases between them. The germline gives CDR1 SGHDN, CDR2 FVKESK. The CDR3 sequence: CASSQVGYGYTF. CDR3 sequence (DNA): TGTGCCAGCAGCCAAGTCGGCTATGGCTACACCTTC. Drawing the rest from reference TRBV14 and TRBJ1-2, the complete variable domain is EAGVTQFPSHSVIEKGQTVTLRCDPISGHDNLYWYRRVMGKEIKFLLHFVKESKQDESGMPNNRFLAERTGGTYSTLKVQPAELEDSGVYFCASSQVGYGYTFGSGTRLTVV.

J is TRBJ1-2 and V is TRBV19; no clear D. The germline gives CDR1 LNHDA, CDR2 SQIVND (reference sequence). This CDR3 is 16 amino acids long. The V end lost 1 base, the J end lost 6 bases, and 18 bases lay between the germline ends. CDR3: CASSIGQDLRHDGYTF. In DNA form, the CDR3 reads TGTGCCAGTAGTATAGGGCAGGATTTACGACATGATGGCTACACCTTC.

The chain uses TRBV19 and TRBJ2-2; 7 nucleotides line up with TRBD1. The CDR3 is 16 amino acids. J lost 4 bases, V lost 6 bases, and 11 bases had no gene match. Germline V lookup: CDR1 LNHDA, CDR2 SQIVND (reference sequence). The CDR3 sequence: CASRARGYLSTGELFF. DNA for the CDR3: TGTGCCAGTAGAGCCAGGGGGTACCTAAGCACCGGGGAGCTGTTTTTT.

The V gene is TRBV5-1, the J gene TRBJ1-1; no clear D. Between the trimmed V and J ends, which lost 4 bases and 7 bases, there was a span of 17 bases. The germline gives CDR1 SGHRS, CDR2 YFSETQ. The CDR3 is 14 amino acids. CDR3 amino acids: CASSPPLRRDEAFF. The CDR3 nucleotides read TGCGCCAGCAGCCCCCCCCTGCGGAGGGATGAAGCTTTCTTT.

The chain employs TRBV3-1 (or the pseudogene TRBV3-2) and TRBJ2-2; possibly TRBD1 for D (5 bases). V was pared by 1 base and J by 0 bases, with 9 bases between. Germline V lookup: CDR1 LGHDT, CDR2 YNNKEL (reference sequence). The CDR3 has 16 residues. The CDR3 sequence is CASSQATVTNTGELFF. The CDR3 bases are TGTGCCAGCAGCCAAGCGACAGTCACGAACACCGGGGAGCTGTTTTTT.

V usage is TRBV5-4 and J usage is TRBJ2-3, with D perhaps TRBD2 (6 bases). Germline values: CDR1 SGHNT, CDR2 YYREEE (reference sequence). The CDR3 runs to 16 residues. V lost 4 bases to trimming and J lost 8 bases, with 23 bases between them. The CDR3 sequence is CASSLGAGNSRGTQYF. The CDR3 region has the DNA TGTGCCAGCAGCCTCGGGGCGGGGAATAGTCGCGGTACGCAGTATTTT.

The chain joins TRBV5-8 to TRBJ2-2, with a weak D call TRBD1 (5 bases). V was pared by 4 bases and J by 2 bases, with 15 bases between. This CDR3 has 16 residues. Germline loops: CDR1 SGHTS, CDR2 YDEGEE. The CDR3, as DNA: TGTGCCAGCAGCCGCAGCACAGGAATTAACACCGGGGAGCTGTTTTTT. It translates to CASSRSTGINTGELFF.